Listed below are T cell receptor beta chains from one sample, sequenced in a study of post-analysis software for immune sequencing data. TCRdb analysed the PCR reads with MiXCR anew, one entry per CDR3 protein. The data show hundreds of thousands of distinct CDR3 sequences, with 59% seen just once and 11% held by the top ten. Material for sequencing was blood. All receptors come from a girl aged 2-15 years with multiple sclerosis. Each CDR3 is given with its conserved first and last residue. A D gene is named only where the DNA matches it firmly. Size is stated for part of the rows, as once, few or many counts, or as a class when the clone is expanded.

TRBV11-3,TRBJ2-5,once,16,TRBD1,TGTGCCTGCAGCTTAGTCCACCCTGACAGGGGAGAGACCCAGTACTTC,CACSLVHPDRGETQYF
TRBV6-1,TRBJ2-1,NA,15,NA,TGTGCCAGCTCAAACGGGGCAGTAAGGTCCAATGAGCAGTTCTTC,CASSNGAVRSNEQFF
TRBV20-1,TRBJ2-1,NA,15,TRBD1,TGCAGTGCTAGAGGGGGCAGGGGGCTGGGAAATGAGCAGTTCTTC,CSARGGRGLGNEQFF
TRBV5-1,TRBJ2-7,NA,13,NA,TGCGCCGGCAGCTTGGACCAGGGAGGAGAGCAGTACTTC,CAGSLDQGGEQYF
TRBV5-1,TRBJ2-1,NA,17,NA,TGCGCCAGCAGCTTAATAATTACTAGTGACGCCCGGGATGAGCAGTTCTTC,CASSLIITSDARDEQFF
TRBV11-2,TRBJ1-1,NA,13,TRBD1,TGTGCCAGCAGCTTAAAGGGGGCGGAGGCAGCTTTCTTT,CASSLKGAEAAFF
TRBV5-5,TRBJ2-2,NA,14,NA,TGTGCCAGCAGCTCCGGGACCCAGACCGGGGAGCTGTTTTTT,CASSSGTQTGELFF
TRBV3-1,TRBJ2-1,NA,17,NA,TGTGCCAGCAGCCCTCCCACCGAGGGGGGGCTGTACAATGAGCAGTTCTTC,CASSPPTEGGLYNEQFF
TRBV27,TRBJ2-7,NA,15,NA,TGTGCCAGCAGGACGACAGGGGAGGGCTCCTACGAGCAGTACTTC,CASRTTGEGSYEQYF
TRBV6-1,TRBJ1-2,NA,15,NA,TGTGCCAGCAGTAGTACCCAGGGGCTTGTTTATGGCTACACCTTC,CASSSTQGLVYGYTF
TRBV7-9,TRBJ2-1,NA,13,NA,TGTGCCAGCAGCTACCGTAGGGGCAATGAGCAGTTCTTC,CASSYRRGNEQFF
TRBV2,TRBJ2-1,few,16,TRBD2,TGTGCCAGCAGTGATGTCAGCGGGGGCATCTACAATGAGCAGTTCTTC,CASSDVSGGIYNEQFF
TRBV5-6,TRBJ2-4,few,18,TRBD1,TGTGCCAGCAGCCTCGGACAGGGAGGCCGGGTGGCCAAAAACATTCAGTACTTC,CASSLGQGGRVAKNIQYF
TRBV29-1,TRBJ2-1,NA,15,TRBD2,TGCAGCGTTGGTCGGGAGGGCCCTTTGTACAATGAGCAGTTCTTC,CSVGREGPLYNEQFF
TRBV2,TRBJ1-1,few,17,NA,TGTGCCAGCAGGCCGTCTAGGACCGGCCCTCGTTGGACTGAAGCTTTCTTT,CASRPSRTGPRWTEAFF
TRBV5-1,TRBJ2-1,NA,12,NA,TGCGCCAGCAGCTTGACCAACGGTGAGCAGTTCTTC,CASSLTNGEQFF
TRBV4-1,TRBJ2-2,NA,13,NA,TGCGCCAGCAGCCAAGGACTAACCGGGGAGCTGTTTTTT,CASSQGLTGELFF
TRBV29-1,TRBJ2-7,NA,12,NA,TGCAGCGCCGAGCAGGGAAACTACGAGCAGTACTTC,CSAEQGNYEQYF
TRBV5-1,TRBJ1-1,NA,15,NA,TGCGCCAGCAGCTTGGACGGAACCCCGAACACTGAAGCTTTCTTT,CASSLDGTPNTEAFF
TRBV5-1,TRBJ1-1,few,13,NA,TGCGCCAGCAGCCCTCACAAGAACACTGAAGCTTTCTTT,CASSPHKNTEAFF
TRBV6-5,TRBJ2-5,NA,19,TRBD2,TGTGCCAGCAGTTACTCGGTTACTAGCGGGGGCCCCAGGTTGGAGACCCAGTACTTC,CASSYSVTSGGPRLETQYF
TRBV5-5,TRBJ2-1,NA,16,NA,TGTGCCAGTAGCTTCGCGGGGGCATGGTATTACAATGAGCAGTTCTTC,CASSFAGAWYYNEQFF
TRBV12-3/TRBV12-4,TRBJ2-5,few,15,NA,TGTGCCAGCAGTCGCCCGGACGTCTCCGGTGAGACCCAGTACTTC,CASSRPDVSGETQYF
TRBV29-1,TRBJ1-1,NA,13,NA,TGCAGCGCCCTCCGGGGTGGGAACACTGAAGCTTTCTTT,CSALRGGNTEAFF
TRBV25-1,TRBJ2-5,NA,14,TRBD1,TGTGCCAGCAGTCCTCGGACAGGGATAGAGACCCAGTACTTC,CASSPRTGIETQYF
TRBV6-5,TRBJ1-6,few,13,NA,TGTGCCAGCAGCCCCTCCTTCAATTCACCCCTCCACTTT,CASSPSFNSPLHF
TRBV2,TRBJ2-5,NA,16,TRBD1,TGTGCCAGCAGGGGAGAGATACAGGGGTTTCATGAGACCCAGTACTTC,CASRGEIQGFHETQYF
TRBV28,TRBJ1-4,NA,14,NA,TGTGCCAGCAGTGATCAGGGGACTAATGAAAAACTGTTTTTT,CASSDQGTNEKLFF
TRBV5-1,TRBJ1-2,NA,14,NA,TGCGCCAGCACGGAGACAGGAATAAGGGATGGCTACACCTTC,CASTETGIRDGYTF
TRBV6-4,TRBJ2-1,NA,16,TRBD1,TGTGCCAGCAGTAGGGGACAGGGGGCGTCGTACAATGAGCAGTTCTTC,CASSRGQGASYNEQFF
TRBV5-6,TRBJ1-2,NA,17,NA,TGTGCCAGCAGCTTGGAACGGACTCGAAGAGCTAACTATGGCTACACCTTC,CASSLERTRRANYGYTF
TRBV7-2,TRBJ2-1,NA,17,TRBD1,TGTGCCAGCAGCCCAGGACTCGGGACAGCGAGATACAATGAGCAGTTCTTC,CASSPGLGTARYNEQFF
TRBV10-3,TRBJ1-2,NA,14,TRBD1,TGTGCCATCAGGGGATCGACAGGGAACTATGGCTACACCTTC,CAIRGSTGNYGYTF
TRBV6-2/TRBV6-3,TRBJ2-3,NA,17,NA,TGTGCCAGCAGTTACTCGGCCCCATTTCTGTTCACAGATACGCAGTATTTT,CASSYSAPFLFTDTQYF
TRBV5-1,TRBJ1-4,NA,14,TRBD1,TGCGCCAGTTGTCTGGGGACAGGGAATGAAAAACTGTTTTTT,CASCLGTGNEKLFF
TRBV6-5,TRBJ2-5,NA,16,TRBD2,TGTGCCAGCAGTTACTCGAGCGGGGGCTACCAAGAGACCCAGTACTTC,CASSYSSGGYQETQYF
TRBV12-3/TRBV12-4,TRBJ2-1,few,12,NA,TGTGCCAGCAGTTTAAACCCCAATGAGCAGTTCTTC,CASSLNPNEQFF
TRBV29-1,TRBJ1-4,NA,13,TRBD1,TGCAGCACCCGCAGGGGGAAGAATGAAAAACTGTTTTTT,CSTRRGKNEKLFF
TRBV4-1,TRBJ1-5,NA,17,TRBD1,TGCGCCAGCAGCCTCCAGGGGGGACGGGTAAATGATCAGCCCCAGCATTTT,CASSLQGGRVNDQPQHF
TRBV6-5,TRBJ2-1,NA,15,NA,TGTGCCGGCAGTCACCCACGTTCGGGGGTCAATGAGCAGTTCTTC,CAGSHPRSGVNEQFF
TRBV11-2,TRBJ2-1,NA,15,NA,TGTGCCAGCAGCTTACGGGAGAACTCAATAACAAGACAGTTCTTC,CASSLRENSITRQFF
TRBV5-1,TRBJ2-1,NA,15,TRBD1,TGCGCCAGCAGCTGGGGGGACAGGGGGCCGAATGAGCAGTTCTTC,CASSWGDRGPNEQFF
TRBV10-3,TRBJ1-2,NA,13,NA,TGTGCCATCAGGACCGACAGGAACTATGGCTACACCTTC,CAIRTDRNYGYTF
TRBV12-3/TRBV12-4,TRBJ2-4,NA,16,NA,TGTGCCAGCAGTTCCGGTAGGGGGTTAAAGAAAAACATTCAGTACTTC,CASSSGRGLKKNIQYF
TRBV7-2,TRBJ2-1,NA,14,NA,TGTGCCAGCAGCTCCCGGCTTTCCTACAATGAGCAGTTCTTC,CASSSRLSYNEQFF
TRBV7-9,TRBJ2-3,NA,20,NA,TGTGCCAGCAGCTTAGCGTTACTGAGGGGGGAATCGGAGGGCACAGATACGCAGTATTTT,CASSLALLRGESEGTDTQYF
TRBV6-2/TRBV6-3,TRBJ1-5,NA,13,NA,TGTGCCAGCAGGCACAATAGCACCATTCCCCAGCATTTT,CASRHNSTIPQHF
TRBV15,TRBJ2-1,few,14,NA,TGTGCCACCAGCAGAGAGAGGGTCAACAATGAGCAGTTCTTC,CATSRERVNNEQFF
TRBV12-3/TRBV12-4,TRBJ1-1,few,12,NA,TGTGCCAGCATTCTAGAGGGGACTGAAGCTTTCTTT,CASILEGTEAFF
TRBV20-1,TRBJ2-7,NA,15,NA,TGCAGTGCTAGACTCCAGGGAAGGGAGTACGGCGAGCAGTACTTC,CSARLQGREYGEQYF
TRBV5-5,TRBJ2-6,NA,16,NA,TGTGCCAGCAGCTTGTACAGGGTGGCAGGGGCCAACGTCCTGACTTTC,CASSLYRVAGANVLTF
TRBV20-1,TRBJ2-3,NA,16,NA,TGCAGTGCTAGATCCCGGAGGGGGGACTACACAGATACGCAGTATTTT,CSARSRRGDYTDTQYF
TRBV20-1,TRBJ2-3,many,11,NA,TGCAGTGCTAGGGGGGGAGATACGCAGTATTTT,CSARGGDTQYF
TRBV7-2,TRBJ1-2,NA,15,NA,TGTGCCAGCAGCTCTCGCCAGAGGGGAAACTATGGCTACACCTTC,CASSSRQRGNYGYTF
TRBV29-1,TRBJ2-7,few,13,NA,TGCAGCGTTGAGACGAACTCAGACTACGAGCAGTACTTC,CSVETNSDYEQYF
TRBV10-3,TRBJ2-6,few,13,NA,TGTGCCATCAGTGATGATGGGGCCAACGTCCTGACTTTC,CAISDDGANVLTF
TRBV28,TRBJ2-3,NA,15,NA,TGTGCCAGCAGCCCCGGGATCGGGGACACAGATACGCAGTATTTT,CASSPGIGDTDTQYF